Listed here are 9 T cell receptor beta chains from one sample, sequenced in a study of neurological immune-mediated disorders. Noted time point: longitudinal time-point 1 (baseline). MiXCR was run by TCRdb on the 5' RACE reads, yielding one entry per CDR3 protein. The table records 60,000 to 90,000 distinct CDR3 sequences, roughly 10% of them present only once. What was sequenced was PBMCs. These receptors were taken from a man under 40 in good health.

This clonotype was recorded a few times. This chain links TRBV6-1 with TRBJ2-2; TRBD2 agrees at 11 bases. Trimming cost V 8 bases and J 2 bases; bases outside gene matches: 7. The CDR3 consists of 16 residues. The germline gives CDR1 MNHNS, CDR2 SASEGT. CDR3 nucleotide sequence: TGTGCCAGCGCCGTACTAGCGGGAGTAAACACCGGGGAGCTGTTTTTT. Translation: CASAVLAGVNTGELFF.

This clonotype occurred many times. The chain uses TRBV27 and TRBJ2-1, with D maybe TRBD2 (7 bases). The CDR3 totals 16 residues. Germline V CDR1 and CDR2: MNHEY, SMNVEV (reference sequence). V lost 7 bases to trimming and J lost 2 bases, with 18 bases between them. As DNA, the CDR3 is TGTGCCAGCACACCGAAGGGGGAGGGCCCCTACAATGAGCAGTTCTTC. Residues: CASTPKGEGPYNEQFF.

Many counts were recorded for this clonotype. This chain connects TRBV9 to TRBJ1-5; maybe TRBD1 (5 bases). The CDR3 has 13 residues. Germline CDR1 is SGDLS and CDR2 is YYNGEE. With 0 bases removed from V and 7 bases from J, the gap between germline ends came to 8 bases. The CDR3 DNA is TGTGCCAGCAGCGTAGACGGGGCACAGCCCCAGCATTTT. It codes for CASSVDGAQPQHF.

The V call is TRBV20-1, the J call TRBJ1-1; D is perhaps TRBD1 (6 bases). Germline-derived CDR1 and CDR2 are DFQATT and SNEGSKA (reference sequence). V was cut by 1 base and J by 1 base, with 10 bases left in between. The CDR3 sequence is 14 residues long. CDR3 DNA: TGCAGTGCTAGAGCAGAGACAGGGAACACTGAAGCTTTCTTT. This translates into CSARAETGNTEAFF.

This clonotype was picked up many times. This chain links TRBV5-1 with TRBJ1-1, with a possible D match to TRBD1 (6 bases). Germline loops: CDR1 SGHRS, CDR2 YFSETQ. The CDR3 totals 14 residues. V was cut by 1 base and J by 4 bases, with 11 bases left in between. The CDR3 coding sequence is TGCGCCAGCAGCTTGCAGGGGCCGTTCACTGAAGCTTTCTTT. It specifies CASSLQGPFTEAFF.

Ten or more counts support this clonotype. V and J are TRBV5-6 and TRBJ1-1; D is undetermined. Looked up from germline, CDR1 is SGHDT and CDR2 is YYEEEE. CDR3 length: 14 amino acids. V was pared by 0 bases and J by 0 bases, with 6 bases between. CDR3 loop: CASSLGAMNTEAFF. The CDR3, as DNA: TGTGCCAGCAGCTTGGGGGCAATGAACACTGAAGCTTTCTTT.

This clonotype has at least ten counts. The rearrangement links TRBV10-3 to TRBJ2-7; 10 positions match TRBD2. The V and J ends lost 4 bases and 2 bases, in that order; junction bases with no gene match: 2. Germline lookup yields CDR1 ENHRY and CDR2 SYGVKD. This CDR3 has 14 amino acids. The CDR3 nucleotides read TGTGCCATCAGTGGGACTAGCGGCCCCTACGAGCAGTACTTC. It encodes CAISGTSGPYEQYF.

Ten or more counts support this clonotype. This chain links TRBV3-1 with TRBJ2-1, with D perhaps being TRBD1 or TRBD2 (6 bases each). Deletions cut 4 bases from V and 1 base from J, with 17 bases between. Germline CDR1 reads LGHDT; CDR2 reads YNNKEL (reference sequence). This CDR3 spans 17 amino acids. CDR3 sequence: CASSLTVGGASYNEQFF. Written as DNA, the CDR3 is TGTGCCAGCAGCCTCACGGTGGGGGGCGCGTCCTACAATGAGCAGTTCTTC.

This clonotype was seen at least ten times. Here the CDR3 DNA reads TGTGCCAGTCGACGTGTGATGGACAATGAGCAGTTCTTC. Its protein is CASRRVMDNEQFF. The chain recombines TRBV6-1 with TRBJ2-1; no clear D. Germline loops: CDR1 MNHNS, CDR2 SASEGT. V was clipped by 9 bases and J by 5 bases, with 14 bases between them. This CDR3 contains 13 residues.